The source of this T cell receptor beta chain is a study of T cells after posttransplantation cyclophosphamide. This clone was picked up a small number of times. Sequenced by immunoSEQ multiplex PCR; TCRdb stores in-frame clones only, minus some. Listed here are 35,000 to 40,000 clones without any singletons, the top ten holding 5.5% to 6%. The CDR3 loop spans 13 amino acids. The V gene's germline CDR1 is SNHLY and CDR2 FYNNEI. V was trimmed by 6 bases and J by 11 bases, leaving 19 bases between them. The genes are TRBV2 and TRBJ1-1; a possible D gene is TRBD1 (6 bases). The origin of this receptor is a young man in good health and a related stem cell transplant donor. Sequenced: PBMCs. CDR3 sequence reads: CASSSRSTGWAFF. Written as DNA, the CDR3 is TGTGCCAGCAGCTCCCGCTCAACAGGGTGGGCTTTCTTT.